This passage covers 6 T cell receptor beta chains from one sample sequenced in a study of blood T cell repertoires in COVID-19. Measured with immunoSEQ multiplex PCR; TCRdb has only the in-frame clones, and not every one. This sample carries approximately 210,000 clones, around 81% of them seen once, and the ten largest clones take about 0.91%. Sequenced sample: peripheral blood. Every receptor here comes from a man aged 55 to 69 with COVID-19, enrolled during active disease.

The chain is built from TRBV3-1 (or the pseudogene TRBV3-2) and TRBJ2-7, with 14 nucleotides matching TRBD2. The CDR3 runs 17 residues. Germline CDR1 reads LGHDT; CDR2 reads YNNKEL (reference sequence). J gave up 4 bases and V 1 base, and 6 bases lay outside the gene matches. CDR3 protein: CASSQAAGLAGAYEQYF. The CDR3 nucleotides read TGTGCCAGCAGCCAAGCAGCGGGACTAGCGGGAGCTTACGAGCAGTACTTC.

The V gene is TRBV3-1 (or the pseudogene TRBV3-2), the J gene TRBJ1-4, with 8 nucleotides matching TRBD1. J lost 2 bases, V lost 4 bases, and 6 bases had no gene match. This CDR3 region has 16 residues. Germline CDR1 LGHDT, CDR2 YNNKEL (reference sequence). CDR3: CASSRGRTGTNEKLFF. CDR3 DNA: TGTGCCAGCAGCCGGGGAAGGACAGGGACTAATGAAAAACTGTTTTTT.

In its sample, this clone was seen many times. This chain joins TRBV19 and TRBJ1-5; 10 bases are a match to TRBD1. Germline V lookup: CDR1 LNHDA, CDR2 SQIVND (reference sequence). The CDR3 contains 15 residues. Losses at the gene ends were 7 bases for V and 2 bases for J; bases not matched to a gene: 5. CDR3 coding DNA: TGTGCCAGTACCCCGGGACAGGGGCGCAATCAGCCCCAGCATTTT. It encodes CASTPGQGRNQPQHF.

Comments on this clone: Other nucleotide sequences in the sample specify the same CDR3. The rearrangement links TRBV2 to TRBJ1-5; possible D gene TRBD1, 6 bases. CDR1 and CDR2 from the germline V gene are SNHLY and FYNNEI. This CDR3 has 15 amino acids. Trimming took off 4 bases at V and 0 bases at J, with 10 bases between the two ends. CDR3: CASSATGFSNQPQHF. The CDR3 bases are TGTGCCAGCAGTGCAACAGGGTTTAGCAATCAGCCCCAGCATTTT.

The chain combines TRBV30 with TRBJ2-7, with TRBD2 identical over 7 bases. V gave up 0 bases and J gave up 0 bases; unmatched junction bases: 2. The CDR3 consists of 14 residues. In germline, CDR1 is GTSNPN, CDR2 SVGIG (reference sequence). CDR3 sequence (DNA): TGTGCCTGGAGTGTGGGCGGGAGCTCCTACGAGCAGTACTTC. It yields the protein CAWSVGGSSYEQYF.

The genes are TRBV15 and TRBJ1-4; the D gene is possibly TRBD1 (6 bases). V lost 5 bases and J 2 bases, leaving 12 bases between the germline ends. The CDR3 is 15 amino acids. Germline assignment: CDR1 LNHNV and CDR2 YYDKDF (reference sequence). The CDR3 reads CATSRFTGTNEKLFF. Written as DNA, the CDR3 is TGTGCCACCAGCCGCTTCACAGGGACTAATGAAAAACTGTTTTTT.